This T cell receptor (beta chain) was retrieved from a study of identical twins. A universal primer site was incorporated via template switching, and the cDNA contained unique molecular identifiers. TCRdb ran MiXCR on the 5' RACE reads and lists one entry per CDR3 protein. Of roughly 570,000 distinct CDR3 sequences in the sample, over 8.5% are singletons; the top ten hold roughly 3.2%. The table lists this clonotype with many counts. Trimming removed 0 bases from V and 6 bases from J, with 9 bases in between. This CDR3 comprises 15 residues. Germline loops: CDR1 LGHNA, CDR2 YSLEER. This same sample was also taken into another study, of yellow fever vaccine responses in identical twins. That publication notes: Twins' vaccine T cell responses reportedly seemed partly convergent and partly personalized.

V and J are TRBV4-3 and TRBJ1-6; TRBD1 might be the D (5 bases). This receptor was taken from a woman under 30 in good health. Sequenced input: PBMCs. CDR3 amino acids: CASSQEAGINSPLHF. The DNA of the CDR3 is TGCGCCAGCAGCCAAGAGGCAGGGATTAATTCACCCCTCCACTTT.